One T cell receptor (beta chain) is described in this entry. This sample is drawn from a study of blood T cell repertoires in COVID-19. Overall study: Sites in the United States, Italy and Spain provided acute and convalescent COVID-19 samples. T cells, B-cell-depleted T cells, or PBMCs provided the cDNA or gDNA that served as material.

The CDR3 is made up of 19 amino acids. Germline trimming cut 1 base from V and 4 bases from J; bases unmatched to any gene: 16. Germline V gene data show CDR1 as SEHNR and CDR2 as FQNEAQ (reference sequence). As handled by the study authors: Amplification of reference gene primers was used by the study to estimate nucleated cell counts. The protocol was immunoSEQ multiplex PCR, while the TCRdb copy is restricted to in-frame clones and leaves out a portion. For V, J and clone size, that table is used; D and trimming come from the DNA. The data show under 200,000 clones, roughly 86% seen once. This clonotype was obtained from a man between 65 and 85 years old with acute or convalescent COVID-19. V gene TRBV7-9 combines with J gene TRBJ2-7, with 10 bases matching TRBD2. Sequenced input: peripheral blood. CDR3 nucleotides: TGTGCCAGCAGCTTAGTCGGTGGGTCCCTTACTAGCGGGATATACGAGCAGTACTTC. Translation gives CASSLVGGSLTSGIYEQYF.